These 21 T cell receptor beta chains were all obtained from the same sample, sequenced in a study of sequential checkpoint blockade in melanoma. Specified treatment: randomized to nivolumab then ipilimumab (arm A) or the reverse (arm B). Method: immunoSEQ multiplex PCR; TCRdb's copy keeps in-frame clones and lacks some. This sample has about 18,000 clones, with under 65% found just once. The sequences come from CD8+ T cells sorted from blood (inferred from file names), collected from a patient given nivolumab and ipilimumab in sequence. The receptors here all came from a human donor with melanoma.

The rearrangement links TRBV9 to TRBJ2-1; 11 positions agree with TRBD2. After removal of 0 bases from V and 4 bases from J, the junction contained 6 bases not matched to a gene. This CDR3 comprises 17 residues. Per germline, CDR1 SGDLS and CDR2 YYNGEE. CDR3 nucleotides: TGTGCCAGCAGCGTAGTTAGCGGGGGGGCTGGGTACAATGAGCAGTTCTTC. As protein: CASSVVSGGAGYNEQFF.

The sample holds a few counts of this clone. This chain uses TRBV2 with TRBJ2-7; D is ambiguous. The germline gives CDR1 SNHLY, CDR2 FYNNEI. CDR3 length: 11 residues. Trimming stripped 3 bases from V and 3 bases from J, with 3 bases between. CDR3 amino acids: CASSDSYEQYF. In DNA form, the CDR3 reads TGTGCCAGCAGTGACAGCTACGAGCAGTACTTC.

The genes are TRBV7-6 and TRBJ1-4; D is undetermined. CDR3 length equals 16 residues. V lost 5 bases to trimming and J lost 8 bases, with 21 bases between them. The germline V gene has CDR1 SGHVS and CDR2 FNYEAQ. The CDR3 is CASSPTRGGLKEKLFF. DNA of the CDR3: TGTGCCAGCAGCCCAACTCGTGGAGGCTTGAAAGAAAAACTGTTTTTT.

This chain joins TRBV2 and TRBJ2-1; a weak D match, TRBD2 (6 bases). Germline CDR1 and CDR2: SNHLY and FYNNEI. There are 13 residues in the CDR3. V was pared by 8 bases and J by 3 bases, with 11 bases between. The CDR3, as DNA: TGTGCCAGCGGAGCGGGCGACTACAATGAGCAGTTCTTC. It is translated as CASGAGDYNEQFF.

This clone came up once. V usage is TRBV15 and J usage is TRBJ2-1; TRBD1 matches at 9 bases. The CDR3 consists of 14 residues. Unmatched junction bases numbered 4, after V lost 6 bases and J lost 4 bases. The germline V gene has CDR1 LNHNV and CDR2 YYDKDF (reference sequence). The CDR3 DNA follows: TGTGCCACCAGTTGGGGACAGGGTTACAATGAGCAGTTCTTC. It specifies CATSWGQGYNEQFF.

The chain couples TRBV5-1 to TRBJ2-2; a weak D match, TRBD1 (6 bases). V lost 5 bases, J lost 2 bases, and 16 bases lay in between. This CDR3 is built from 16 residues. The germline gives CDR1 SGHRS, CDR2 YFSETQ. CDR3 coding DNA: TGCGCCAGCAGTACAGGGACCCTCATCAACACCGGGGAGCTGTTTTTT. This encodes CASSTGTLINTGELFF.

V and J are TRBV28 and TRBJ2-5; weak D call: TRBD2 (5 bases). Per germline, CDR1 MDHEN and CDR2 SYDVKM. The CDR3 length is 14 residues. Trimming left V 6 bases short and J 0 bases short, with 11 bases between. CDR3 sequence (DNA): TGTGCCAGCAGGCCCGGACTTCACCAAGAGACCCAGTACTTC. This encodes CASRPGLHQETQYF.

This clone was picked up a small number of times. J is TRBJ2-5 and V is TRBV5-7, with D unresolved. TRBJ2-7 explains the end of the DNA better; the J call may be wrong. TRBV5-7 is an open reading frame, and its role is uncertain. The CDR3 is made up of 16 amino acids. The CDR3 is CASSLASARRPAEQYF. DNA for the CDR3: TGTGCCAGCAGCTTGGCCAGTGCCCGGCGGCCTGCCGAGCAGTACTTC.

This chain links TRBV9 with TRBJ1-6; perhaps TRBD1 as D (6 bases). The germline V and J ends were trimmed by 3 bases and 7 bases, with 8 bases remaining between them. CDR3 size: 13 residues. Germline V CDR1 and CDR2: SGDLS, YYNGEE. The CDR3 here is CASSGQANSPLHF. The CDR3 bases are TGTGCCAGCAGCGGACAGGCGAATTCACCCCTCCACTTT. Filled out from reference TRBV9 and TRBJ1-6, the complete variable domain reads DSGVTQTPKHLITATGQRVTLRCSPRSGDLSVYWYQQSLDQGLQFLIQYYNGEERAKGNILERFSAQQFPDLHSELNLSSLELGDSALYFCASSGQANSPLHFGNGTRLTVT.

The chain couples TRBV5-1 to TRBJ1-1; D may be TRBD1 (6 bases). Trimming shortened V by 6 bases and J by 3 bases, and 9 bases separated the two germline ends. The germline CDR1 and CDR2 sequences are SGHRS and YFSETQ. This CDR3 contains 12 residues. The DNA for the CDR3 is TGCGCCAGCAAAGGGGGGGACACTGAAGCTTTCTTT. Its protein is CASKGGDTEAFF.

The chain recombines TRBV6-1 with TRBJ1-3; D perhaps matches TRBD1 (6 bases). V lost 3 bases and J 3 bases, leaving 15 bases between the germline ends. The CDR3 has 16 residues. The germline CDR1 and CDR2 sequences are MNHNS and SASEGT. CDR3 nucleotides: TGTGCCAGCAGTGATACAGGGATGGGCCTTGGAAACACCATATATTTT. It translates to CASSDTGMGLGNTIYF.

This clone occurred once. This chain connects TRBV4-2 to TRBJ2-5; 11 bases agree with TRBD2. The germline CDR1 and CDR2 sequences are LGHNA and YNFKEQ. The V gene end was trimmed by 2 bases and the J gene end by 4 bases; junction bases not matched to a gene: 3. The CDR3 spans 15 residues. CDR3 loop: CASSQTSGSGETQYF. The CDR3 coding sequence is TGTGCCAGCAGCCAAACTAGCGGGAGTGGAGAGACCCAGTACTTC.

This clone has a handful of counts. A much larger clone lies a single base off, so this may be a read error. The chain carries TRBV4-2 and TRBJ1-5, with D unclear. CDR3 length equals 15 residues. Trimming pared 0 bases from V and 5 bases from J, leaving 11 bases between. Germline values: CDR1 LGHNA, CDR2 YNFKEQ. The CDR3 DNA is TGTGCCAGCAGCCAAGATTTAGCCAGACATCAGCCCCAGCATTTT. Protein product: CASSQDLARHQPQHF.

This clone was observed a few times. This chain connects TRBV6-5 to TRBJ2-7; D unclear. Trimming removed 3 bases from V and 6 bases from J, with 9 bases in between. The CDR3 extends over 12 amino acids. CDR1 and CDR2 (germline): MNHEY, SVGAGI. DNA for the CDR3: TGTGCCAGCAGTTATAGTCTCTCCGAGCAGTACTTC. It is translated as CASSYSLSEQYF.

This clone came up a few times. The chain joins TRBV7-6 to TRBJ2-1, with 14 bases identical to TRBD2. The germline V gene has CDR1 SGHVS and CDR2 FNYEAQ. CDR3 size: 14 residues. J was trimmed by 9 bases and V by 3 bases; bases with no gene match: 1. The DNA of the CDR3 is TGTGCCAGCAGCTTGGGACTAGCGGGGGTTGAGCAGTTCTTC. Encoded protein: CASSLGLAGVEQFF.

V usage is TRBV5-1 and J usage is TRBJ1-2; TRBD1 matches at 7 bases. CDR1 SGHRS and CDR2 YFSETQ come from the germline V gene. The CDR3 sequence is 15 residues long. Losses at the gene ends were 0 bases for V and 2 bases for J; bases not matched to a gene: 4. The CDR3 region is CASSLGQGFNYGYTF. CDR3 DNA sequence: TGCGCCAGCAGCTTGGGACAGGGATTCAACTATGGCTACACCTTC.

This clone was observed a single time. This chain uses TRBV7-8 with TRBJ1-5, with D possibly matching TRBD1 (6 bases). CDR1 SGHVS and CDR2 FQNEAQ come from the germline V gene. The CDR3 spans 16 residues. The germline V and J ends were trimmed by 2 bases and 0 bases, with 11 bases remaining between them. CDR3 loop: CASSLYRADSNQPQHF. The CDR3 nucleotides read TGTGCCAGCAGCTTATACAGGGCAGATAGCAATCAGCCCCAGCATTTT.

The V and J genes are TRBV6-1 and TRBJ2-1, with D perhaps TRBD1 (5 bases). This CDR3 contains 15 residues. Trimming removed 5 bases at V and 3 bases at J, with 14 bases between. Germline-derived CDR1 and CDR2 are MNHNS and SASEGT. Here the CDR3 reads CASSTSRGFYNEQFF. CDR3 DNA: TGTGCCAGCAGTACGTCTAGGGGATTCTACAATGAGCAGTTCTTC.

By sample share, this clone is medium-sized. The V and J genes are TRBV7-9 and TRBJ2-1, with 7 bases fitting TRBD1. Germline values: CDR1 SEHNR, CDR2 FQNEAQ (reference sequence). Trimming at V came to 0 bases and at J to 9 bases, leaving 5 bases not matched to a gene. The CDR3 runs to 14 residues. DNA for the CDR3: TGTGCCAGCAGCTTAGCGGCCACAGGGGTTGAGCAGTTCTTC. This sequence encodes CASSLAATGVEQFF.

The V gene is TRBV5-4, the J gene TRBJ2-3, with a possible D match to TRBD1 (6 bases). The V and J ends lost 5 bases and 4 bases respectively, with 17 bases between them. The germline V gene encodes CDR1 SGHNT and CDR2 YYREEE (reference sequence). The CDR3 spans 15 residues. The CDR3 DNA follows: TGTGCCAGCAGGGAGCAGGGGCATAGCGCAGATACGCAGTATTTT. This sequence encodes CASREQGHSADTQYF.

This clone was counted only a few times. V is TRBV9 and J is TRBJ2-1; no clear D. Germline V gene data show CDR1 as SGDLS and CDR2 as YYNGEE. Trimming removed 3 bases from V and 4 bases from J, with 11 bases in between. CDR3 length equals 14 residues. The CDR3 DNA is TGTGCCAGCAGCGCTTACACGTTGTACAATGAGCAGTTCTTC. Encoded protein: CASSAYTLYNEQFF.